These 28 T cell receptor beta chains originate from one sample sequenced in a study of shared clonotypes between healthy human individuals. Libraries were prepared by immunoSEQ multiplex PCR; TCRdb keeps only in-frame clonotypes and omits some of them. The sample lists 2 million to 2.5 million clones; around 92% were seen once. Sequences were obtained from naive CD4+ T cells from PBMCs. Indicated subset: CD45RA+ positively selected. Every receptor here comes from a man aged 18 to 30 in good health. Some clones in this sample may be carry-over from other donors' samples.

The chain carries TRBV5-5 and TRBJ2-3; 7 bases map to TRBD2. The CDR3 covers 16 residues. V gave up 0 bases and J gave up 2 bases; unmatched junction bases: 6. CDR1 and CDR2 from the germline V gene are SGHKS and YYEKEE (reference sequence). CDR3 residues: CASSLAGTTNTDTQYF. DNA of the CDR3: TGTGCCAGCAGCTTGGCCGGGACTACCAACACAGATACGCAGTATTTT.

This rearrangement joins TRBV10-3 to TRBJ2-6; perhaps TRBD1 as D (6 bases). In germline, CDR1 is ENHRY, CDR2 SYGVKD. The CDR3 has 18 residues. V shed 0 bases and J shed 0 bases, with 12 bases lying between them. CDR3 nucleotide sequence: TGTGCCATCAGTGAGTCGGCCAGGGGTGGCTCTGGGGCCAACGTCCTGACTTTC. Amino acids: CAISESARGGSGANVLTF.

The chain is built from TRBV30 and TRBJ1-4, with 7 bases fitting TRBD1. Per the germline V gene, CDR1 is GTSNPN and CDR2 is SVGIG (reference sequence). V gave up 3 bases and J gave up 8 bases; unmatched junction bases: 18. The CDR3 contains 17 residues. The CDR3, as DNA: TGTGCCTGGAGCGAGGGGGCGGACACCCCGGCGAGGGAAAAACTGTTTTTT. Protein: CAWSEGADTPAREKLFF. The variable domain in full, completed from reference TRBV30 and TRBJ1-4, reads SQTIHQWPATLVQPVGSPLSLECTVEGTSNPNLYWYRQAAGRGLQLLFYSVGIGQISSEVPQNLSASRPQDRQFILSSKKLLLSDSGFYLCAWSEGADTPAREKLFFGSGTQLSVL.

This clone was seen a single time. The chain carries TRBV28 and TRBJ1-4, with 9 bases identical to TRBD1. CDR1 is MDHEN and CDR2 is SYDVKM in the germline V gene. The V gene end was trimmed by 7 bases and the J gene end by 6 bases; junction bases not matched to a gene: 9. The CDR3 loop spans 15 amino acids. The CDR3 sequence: CASTKKTGGYEKLFF. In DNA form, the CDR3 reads TGTGCCAGCACCAAAAAGACAGGGGGATATGAAAAACTGTTTTTT.

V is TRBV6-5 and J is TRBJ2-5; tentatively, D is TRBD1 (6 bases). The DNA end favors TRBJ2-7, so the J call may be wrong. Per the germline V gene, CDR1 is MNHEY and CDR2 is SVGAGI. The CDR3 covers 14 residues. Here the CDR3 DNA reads TGTGCCAGCAGTTCCGCAGGGGAATCCTACGAGCAGTACTTC. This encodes CASSSAGESYEQYF.

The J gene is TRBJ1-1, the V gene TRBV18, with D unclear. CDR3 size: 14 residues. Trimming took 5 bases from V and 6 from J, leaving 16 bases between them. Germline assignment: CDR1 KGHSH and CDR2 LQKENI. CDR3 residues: CASSATRVRAEAFF. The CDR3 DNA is TGTGCCAGCTCAGCTACAAGGGTGAGGGCTGAAGCTTTCTTT.

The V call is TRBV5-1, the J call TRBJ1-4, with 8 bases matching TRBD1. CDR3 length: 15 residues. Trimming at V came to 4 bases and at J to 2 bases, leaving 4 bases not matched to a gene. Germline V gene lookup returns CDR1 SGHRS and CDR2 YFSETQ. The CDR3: CASSEPGGTNEKLFF. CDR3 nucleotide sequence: TGCGCCAGCAGCGAACCAGGGGGCACTAATGAAAAACTGTTTTTT.

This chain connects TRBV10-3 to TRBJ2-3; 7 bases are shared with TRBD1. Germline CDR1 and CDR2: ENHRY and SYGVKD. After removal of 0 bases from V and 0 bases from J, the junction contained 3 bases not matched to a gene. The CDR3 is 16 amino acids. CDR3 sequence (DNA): TGTGCCATCAGTGAGTCACGGGGACAGAGCACAGATACGCAGTATTTT. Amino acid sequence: CAISESRGQSTDTQYF.

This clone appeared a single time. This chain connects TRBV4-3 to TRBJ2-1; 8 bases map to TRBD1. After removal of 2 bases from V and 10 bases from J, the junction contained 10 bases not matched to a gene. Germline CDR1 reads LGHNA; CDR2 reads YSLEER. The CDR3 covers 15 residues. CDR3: CASSQQGASIGEQFF. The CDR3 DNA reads TGCGCCAGCAGCCAACAGGGGGCTAGTATAGGGGAGCAGTTCTTC.

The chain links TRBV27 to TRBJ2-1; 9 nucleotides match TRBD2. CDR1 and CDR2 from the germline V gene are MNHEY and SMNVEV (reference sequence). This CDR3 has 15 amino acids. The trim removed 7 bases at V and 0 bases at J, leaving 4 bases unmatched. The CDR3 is CASKISGSSYNEQFF. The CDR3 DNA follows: TGTGCCAGCAAGATTAGCGGGAGCTCCTACAATGAGCAGTTCTTC.

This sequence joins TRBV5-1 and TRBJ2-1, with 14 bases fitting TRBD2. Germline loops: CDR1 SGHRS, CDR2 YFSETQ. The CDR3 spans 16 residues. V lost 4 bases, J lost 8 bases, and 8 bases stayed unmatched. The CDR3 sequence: CASSELGTSGGDEQFF. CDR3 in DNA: TGCGCCAGCAGCGAACTAGGGACTAGCGGGGGTGATGAGCAGTTCTTC.

The CDR3: CASSFAQHTKETQYF. In nucleotides, the CDR3 is TGTGCCAGCAGCTTCGCACAGCACACTAAAGAGACCCAGTACTTC. The rearrangement uses TRBV5-4 and TRBJ2-5; no reliable D call. The V and J ends lost 2 bases and 3 bases respectively, with 14 bases between them. CDR1 and CDR2 (germline): SGHNT, YYREEE (reference sequence). CDR3 size: 15 residues.

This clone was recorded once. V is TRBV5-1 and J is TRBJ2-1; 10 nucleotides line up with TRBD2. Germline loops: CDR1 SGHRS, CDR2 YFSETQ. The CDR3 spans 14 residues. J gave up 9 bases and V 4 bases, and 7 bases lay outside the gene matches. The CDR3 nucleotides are TGCGCCAGCAGCGCATCTAGCGGGAGTGGTGAGCAGTTCTTC. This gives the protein CASSASSGSGEQFF.

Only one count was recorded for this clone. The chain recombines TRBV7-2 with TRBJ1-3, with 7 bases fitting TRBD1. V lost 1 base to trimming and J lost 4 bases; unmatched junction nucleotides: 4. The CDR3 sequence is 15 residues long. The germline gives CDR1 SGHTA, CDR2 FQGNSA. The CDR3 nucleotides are TGTGCCAGCAGCTTAGTCAGGGGGAGAGGAAACACCATATATTTT. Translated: CASSLVRGRGNTIYF.

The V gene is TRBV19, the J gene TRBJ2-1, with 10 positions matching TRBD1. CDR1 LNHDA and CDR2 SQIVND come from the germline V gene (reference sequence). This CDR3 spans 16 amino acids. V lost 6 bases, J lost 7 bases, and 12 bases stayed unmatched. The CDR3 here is CASRTPPGQGRNEQFF. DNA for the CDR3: TGTGCCAGTAGGACCCCCCCGGGACAGGGGCGGAATGAGCAGTTCTTC.

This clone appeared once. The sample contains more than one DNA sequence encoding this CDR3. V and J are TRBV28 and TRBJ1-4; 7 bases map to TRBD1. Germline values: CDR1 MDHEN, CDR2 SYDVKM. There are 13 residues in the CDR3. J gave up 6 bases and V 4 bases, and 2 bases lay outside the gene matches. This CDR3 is CASSSQGDEKLFF. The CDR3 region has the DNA TGTGCCAGCAGTTCTCAGGGGGATGAAAAACTGTTTTTT. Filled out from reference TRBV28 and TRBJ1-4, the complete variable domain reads DVKVTQSSRYLVKRTGEKVFLECVQDMDHENMFWYRQDPGLGLRLIYFSYDVKMKEKGDIPEGYSVSREKKERFSLILESASTNQTSMYLCASSSQGDEKLFFGSGTQLSVL.

The CDR3 DNA reads TGTGCCAGCAGTCCCGACATTGCAACTAATGAAAAACTGTTTTTT. Translating gives CASSPDIATNEKLFF. The chain combines TRBV28 with TRBJ1-4; no reliable D call. This CDR3 comprises 15 residues. The V end lost 5 bases, the J end lost 0 bases, and 10 bases lay between the germline ends. Germline CDR1 reads MDHEN; CDR2 reads SYDVKM. Variable domain in full (rest from reference TRBV28 and TRBJ1-4): DVKVTQSSRYLVKRTGEKVFLECVQDMDHENMFWYRQDPGLGLRLIYFSYDVKMKEKGDIPEGYSVSREKKERFSLILESASTNQTSMYLCASSPDIATNEKLFFGSGTQLSVL.

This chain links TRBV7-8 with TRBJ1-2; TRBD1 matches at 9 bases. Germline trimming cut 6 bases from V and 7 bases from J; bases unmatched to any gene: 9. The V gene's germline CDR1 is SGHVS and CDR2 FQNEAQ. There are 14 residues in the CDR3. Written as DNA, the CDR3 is TGTGCCAGCAGGCCCGGGACAGGGTGGCGTGGCTACACCTTC. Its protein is CASRPGTGWRGYTF.

The CDR3 sequence: CASTTTVIQETQYF. The CDR3, as DNA: TGTGCCAGCACCACAACAGTTATCCAAGAGACCCAGTACTTC. V usage is TRBV7-2 and J usage is TRBJ2-5, with D unresolved. Germline values: CDR1 SGHTA, CDR2 FQGNSA. The CDR3 spans 14 residues. Deletions cut 7 bases from V and 1 base from J, with 13 bases between.

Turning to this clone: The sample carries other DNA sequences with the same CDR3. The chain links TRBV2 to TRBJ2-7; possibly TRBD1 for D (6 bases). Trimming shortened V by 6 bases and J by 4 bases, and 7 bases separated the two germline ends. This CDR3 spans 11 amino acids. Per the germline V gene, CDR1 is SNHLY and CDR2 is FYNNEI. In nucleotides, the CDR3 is TGTGCCAGCAGGGACAGTTACGAGCAGTACTTC. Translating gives CASRDSYEQYF.

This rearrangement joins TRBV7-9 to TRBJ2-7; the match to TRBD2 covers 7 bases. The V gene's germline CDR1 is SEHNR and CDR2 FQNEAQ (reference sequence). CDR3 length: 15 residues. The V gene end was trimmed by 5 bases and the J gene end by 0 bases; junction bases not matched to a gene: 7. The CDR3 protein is CASSTRASGSYEQYF. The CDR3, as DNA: TGTGCCAGCAGCACGAGGGCTAGCGGCTCCTACGAGCAGTACTTC.

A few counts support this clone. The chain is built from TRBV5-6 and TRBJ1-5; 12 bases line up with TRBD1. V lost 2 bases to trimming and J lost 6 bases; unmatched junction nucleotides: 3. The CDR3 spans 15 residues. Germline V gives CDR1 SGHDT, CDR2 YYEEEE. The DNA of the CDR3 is TGTGCCAGCAGCTTTGGGACAGGGGGCAGTCAGCCCCAGCATTTT. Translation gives CASSFGTGGSQPQHF.

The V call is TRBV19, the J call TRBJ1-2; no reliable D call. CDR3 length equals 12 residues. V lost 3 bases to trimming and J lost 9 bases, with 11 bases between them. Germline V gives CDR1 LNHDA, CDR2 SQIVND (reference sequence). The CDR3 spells CASSMQESRYTF. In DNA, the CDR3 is TGTGCCAGTAGTATGCAGGAGTCGCGCTACACCTTC.

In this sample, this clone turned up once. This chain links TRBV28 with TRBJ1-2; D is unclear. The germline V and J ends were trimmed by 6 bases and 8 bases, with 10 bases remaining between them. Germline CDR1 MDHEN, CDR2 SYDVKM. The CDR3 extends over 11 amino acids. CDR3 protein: CASSGGSGYTF. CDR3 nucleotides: TGTGCCAGCAGCGGCGGGTCGGGCTACACCTTC.

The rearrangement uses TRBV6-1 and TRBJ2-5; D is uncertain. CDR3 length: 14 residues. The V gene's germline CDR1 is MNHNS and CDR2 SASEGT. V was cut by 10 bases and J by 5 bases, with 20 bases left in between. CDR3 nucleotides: TGTGCCACCAACCGTGGGCCCTCCGCCGAGACCCAGTACTTC. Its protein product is CATNRGPSAETQYF.

The CDR3 region is CACGVREETQYF. CDR3 nucleotide sequence: TGTGCCTGTGGGGTGAGGGAAGAGACCCAGTACTTC. This rearrangement joins TRBV19 to TRBJ2-5, with TRBD2 as a possible D gene (5 bases). CDR3 length equals 12 residues. The germline V gene encodes CDR1 LNHDA and CDR2 SQIVND (reference sequence). With 11 bases removed from V and 3 bases from J, the gap between germline ends came to 13 bases.

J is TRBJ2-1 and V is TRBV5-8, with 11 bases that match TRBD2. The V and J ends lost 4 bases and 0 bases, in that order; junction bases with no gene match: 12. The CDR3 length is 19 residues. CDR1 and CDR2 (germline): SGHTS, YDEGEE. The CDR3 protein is CASSPTGTSGARSYNEQFF. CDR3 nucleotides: TGTGCCAGCAGCCCCACCGGGACTAGCGGAGCCCGCTCCTACAATGAGCAGTTCTTC.

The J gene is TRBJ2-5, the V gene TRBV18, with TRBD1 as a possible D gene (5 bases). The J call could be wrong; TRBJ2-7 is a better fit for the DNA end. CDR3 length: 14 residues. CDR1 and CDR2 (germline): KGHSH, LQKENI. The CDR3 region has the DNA TGTGCCAGCTCACTCGACAGCGTACTCTACGAGCAGTACTTC. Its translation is CASSLDSVLYEQYF.